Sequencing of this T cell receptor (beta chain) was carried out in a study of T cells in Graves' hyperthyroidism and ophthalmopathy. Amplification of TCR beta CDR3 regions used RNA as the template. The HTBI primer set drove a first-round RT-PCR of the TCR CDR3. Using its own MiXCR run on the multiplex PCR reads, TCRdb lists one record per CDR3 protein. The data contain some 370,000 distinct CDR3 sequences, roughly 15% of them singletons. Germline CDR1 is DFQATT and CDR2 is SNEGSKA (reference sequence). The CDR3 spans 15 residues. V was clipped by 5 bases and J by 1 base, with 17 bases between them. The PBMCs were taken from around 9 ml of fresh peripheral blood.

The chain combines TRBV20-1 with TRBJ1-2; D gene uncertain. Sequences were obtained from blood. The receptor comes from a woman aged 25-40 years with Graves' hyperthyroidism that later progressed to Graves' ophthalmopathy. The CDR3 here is CSAPFMSLINYGYTF. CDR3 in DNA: TGCAGTGCTCCTTTTATGTCGTTGATTAACTATGGCTACACCTTC.